The 8 T cell receptor beta chains listed next were all sequenced from one sample in a study of Tregs in tolerant kidney transplant recipients. Produced via immunoSEQ multiplex PCR; TCRdb's table is partial and in-frame only. The sample shows about 69,000 clones, roughly nine tenths of them seen only once. This sample comprised CD4+ T cells from blood, obtained before the transplant. The source of these receptors is a human donor who received a combined kidney and bone marrow transplant.

The chain recombines TRBV27 with TRBJ2-7; 7 bases fit TRBD1. The CDR3 covers 13 residues. J was trimmed by 8 bases and V by 6 bases; bases with no gene match: 10. Germline values: CDR1 MNHEY, CDR2 SMNVEV (reference sequence). The CDR3 DNA reads as TGTGCCAGCAGACCTACAGGGGTGGACAAGCAGTACTTC. Protein: CASRPTGVDKQYF.

This rearrangement joins TRBV28 to TRBJ2-5; D gene ambiguous. Germline lookup yields CDR1 MDHEN and CDR2 SYDVKM. The CDR3 sequence is 14 residues long. The V and J ends lost 4 bases and 2 bases respectively, with 11 bases between them. The CDR3 reads CASSSPTVQETQYF. The CDR3 nucleotides read TGTGCCAGCAGTTCACCTACAGTGCAAGAGACCCAGTACTTC.

The J gene is TRBJ2-7, the V gene TRBV28; TRBD1 matches at 7 bases. With V trimmed by 5 bases and J by 2 bases, 9 bases remained unmatched. The CDR3 runs 15 residues. CDR1 MDHEN and CDR2 SYDVKM come from the germline V gene. The CDR3, as DNA: TGTGCCAGCAGTCAATCCGGGACAGCGACCTACGAGCAGTACTTC. It translates to CASSQSGTATYEQYF.

The chain recombines TRBV28 with TRBJ2-1; maybe TRBD2 (5 bases). The CDR3 runs to 13 residues. The V end was cut by 6 bases, the J end by 5 bases, with 11 bases between. Germline assignment: CDR1 MDHEN and CDR2 SYDVKM. In DNA, the CDR3 is TGTGCCAGCAGACTAGGACGGGACAATGAGCAGTTCTTC. Translated, it gives CASRLGRDNEQFF.

V gene TRBV27 combines with J gene TRBJ2-7; the match to TRBD2 covers 14 bases. Per germline, CDR1 MNHEY and CDR2 SMNVEV (reference sequence). The CDR3 is 16 amino acids. J gave up 4 bases and V 4 bases, and 6 bases lay outside the gene matches. The CDR3 loop reads CASSSRTSGRSYEQYF. In DNA, the CDR3 is TGTGCCAGCAGTTCCAGGACTAGCGGGAGGTCTTACGAGCAGTACTTC.

The V call is TRBV28, the J call TRBJ2-7; D is possibly TRBD1 (6 bases). This CDR3 contains 14 residues. Trimming stripped 6 bases from V and 4 bases from J, with 16 bases between. Germline CDR1 MDHEN, CDR2 SYDVKM. CDR3 region: CASRAGTNLYEQYF. The CDR3 region has the DNA TGTGCCAGCAGAGCCGGGACAAATCTATACGAGCAGTACTTC.

The chain has TRBV7-9 and TRBJ2-3, with D possibly TRBD2 on 5 matching bases. V was pared by 1 base and J by 2 bases, with 22 bases between. Germline V gene sequence: CDR1 SEHNR, CDR2 FQNEAQ (reference sequence). CDR3 size: 19 residues. The CDR3 bases are TGTGCCAGCAGCTTAGGTCGTTGGGAGACCGCGAGGACCACAGATACGCAGTATTTT. Translation: CASSLGRWETARTTDTQYF.

The chain has TRBV18 and TRBJ1-5; D is unclear. This CDR3 spans 13 amino acids. V was shortened by 6 bases and J by 3 bases, with 9 bases between the two germline ends. In germline, CDR1 is KGHSH, CDR2 LQKENI. The CDR3 loop is CASSAMNNQPQHF. Written as DNA, the CDR3 is TGTGCCAGCTCCGCGATGAACAATCAGCCCCAGCATTTT.